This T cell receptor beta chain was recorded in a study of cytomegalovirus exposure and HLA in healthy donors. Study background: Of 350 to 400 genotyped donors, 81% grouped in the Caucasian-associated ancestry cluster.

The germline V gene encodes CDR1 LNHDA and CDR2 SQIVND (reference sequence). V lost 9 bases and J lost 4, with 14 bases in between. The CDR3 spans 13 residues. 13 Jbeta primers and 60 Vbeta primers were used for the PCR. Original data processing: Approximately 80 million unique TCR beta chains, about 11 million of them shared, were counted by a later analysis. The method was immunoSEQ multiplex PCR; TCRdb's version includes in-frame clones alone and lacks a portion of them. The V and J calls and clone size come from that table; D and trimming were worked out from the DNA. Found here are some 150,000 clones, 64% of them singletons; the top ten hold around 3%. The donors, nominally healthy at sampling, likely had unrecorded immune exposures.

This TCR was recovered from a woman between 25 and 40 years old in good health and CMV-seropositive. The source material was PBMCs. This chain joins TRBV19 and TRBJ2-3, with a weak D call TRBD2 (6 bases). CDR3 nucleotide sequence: TGTGCCAGCCGGACTGGCGGGGCAGATACGCAGTATTTT. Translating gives CASRTGGADTQYF.